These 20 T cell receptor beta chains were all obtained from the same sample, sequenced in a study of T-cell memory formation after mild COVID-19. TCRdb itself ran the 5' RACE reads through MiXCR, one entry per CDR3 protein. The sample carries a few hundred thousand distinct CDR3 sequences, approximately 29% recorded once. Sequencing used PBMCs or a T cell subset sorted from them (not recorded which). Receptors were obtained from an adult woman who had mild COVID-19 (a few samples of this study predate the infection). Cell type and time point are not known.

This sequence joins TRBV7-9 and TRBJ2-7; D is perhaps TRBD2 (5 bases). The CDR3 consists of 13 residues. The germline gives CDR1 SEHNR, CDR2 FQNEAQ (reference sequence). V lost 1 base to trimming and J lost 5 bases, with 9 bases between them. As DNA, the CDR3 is TGTGCCAGCAGCTTAGAATTCGGGGACGAGCAGTACTTC. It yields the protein CASSLEFGDEQYF. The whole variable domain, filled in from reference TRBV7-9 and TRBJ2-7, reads DTGVSQNPRHKITKRGQNVTFRCDPISEHNRLYWYRQTLGQGPEFLTYFQNEAQLEKSRLLSDRFSAERPKGSFSTLEIQRTEQGDSAMYLCASSLEFGDEQYFGPGTRLTVT.

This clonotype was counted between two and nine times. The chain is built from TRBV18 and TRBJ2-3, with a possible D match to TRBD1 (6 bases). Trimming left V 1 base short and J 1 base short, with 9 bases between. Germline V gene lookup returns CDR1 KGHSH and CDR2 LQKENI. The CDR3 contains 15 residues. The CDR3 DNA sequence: TGTGCCAGCTCACCACAAGGGGGTGGCACAGATACGCAGTATTTT. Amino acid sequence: CASSPQGGGTDTQYF. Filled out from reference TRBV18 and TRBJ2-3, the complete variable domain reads NAGVMQNPRHLVRRRGQEARLRCSPMKGHSHVYWYRQLPEEGLKFMVYLQKENIIDESGMPKERFSAEFPKEGPSILRIQQVVRGDSAAYFCASSPQGGGTDTQYFGPGTRLTVL.

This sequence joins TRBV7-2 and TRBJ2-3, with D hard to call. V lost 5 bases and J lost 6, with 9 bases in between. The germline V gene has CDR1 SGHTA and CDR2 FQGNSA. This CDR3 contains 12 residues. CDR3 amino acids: CASSLALDTQYF. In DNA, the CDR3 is TGTGCCAGCAGCCTTGCTCTGGATACGCAGTATTTT.

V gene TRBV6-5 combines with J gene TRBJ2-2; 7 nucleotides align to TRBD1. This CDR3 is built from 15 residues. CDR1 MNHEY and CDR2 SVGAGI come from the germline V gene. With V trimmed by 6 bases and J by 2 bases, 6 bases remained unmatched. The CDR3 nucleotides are TGTGCCAGCAGCCCTGGGACAGTCAACACCGGGGAGCTGTTTTTT. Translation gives CASSPGTVNTGELFF.

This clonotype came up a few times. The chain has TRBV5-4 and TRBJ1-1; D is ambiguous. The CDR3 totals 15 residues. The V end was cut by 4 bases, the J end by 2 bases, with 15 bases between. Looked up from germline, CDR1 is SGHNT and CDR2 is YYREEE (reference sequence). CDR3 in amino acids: CASSLYYNRNTEAFF. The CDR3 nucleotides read TGTGCCAGCAGCCTATATTATAACAGAAACACTGAAGCTTTCTTT.

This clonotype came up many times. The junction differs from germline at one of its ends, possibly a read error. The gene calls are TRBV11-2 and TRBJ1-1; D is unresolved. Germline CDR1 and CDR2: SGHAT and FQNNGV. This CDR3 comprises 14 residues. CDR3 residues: CASRKGGLKTEAFF. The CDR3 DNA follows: TGTGCCAGCAGAAAAGGAGGACTGAAAACTGAAGCTTTCTTT.

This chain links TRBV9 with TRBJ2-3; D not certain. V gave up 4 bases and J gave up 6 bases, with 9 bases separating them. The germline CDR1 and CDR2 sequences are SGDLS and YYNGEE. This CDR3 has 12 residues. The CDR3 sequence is CASSLPGDTQYF. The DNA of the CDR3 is TGTGCCAGCAGCCTCCCCGGGGATACGCAGTATTTT.

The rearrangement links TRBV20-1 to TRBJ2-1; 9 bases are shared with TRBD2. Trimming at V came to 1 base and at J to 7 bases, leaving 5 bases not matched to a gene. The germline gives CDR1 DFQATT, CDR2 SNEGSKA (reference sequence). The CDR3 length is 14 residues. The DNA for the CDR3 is TGCAGTGCTAGAGCTAGCGGGATGGGTAATGAGCAGTTCTTC. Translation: CSARASGMGNEQFF.

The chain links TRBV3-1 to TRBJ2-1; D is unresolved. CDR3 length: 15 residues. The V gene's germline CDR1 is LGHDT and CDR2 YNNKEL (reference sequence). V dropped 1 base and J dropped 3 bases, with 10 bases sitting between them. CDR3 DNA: TGTGCCAGCAGCCAAGCTGGTAGCTACTACAATGAGCAGTTCTTC. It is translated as CASSQAGSYYNEQFF.

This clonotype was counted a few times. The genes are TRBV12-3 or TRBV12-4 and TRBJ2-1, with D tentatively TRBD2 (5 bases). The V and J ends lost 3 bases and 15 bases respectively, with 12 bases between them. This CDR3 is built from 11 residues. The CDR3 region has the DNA TGTGCCAGCAGTTTCGGGGTAGGCTTGTTCTTC. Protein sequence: CASSFGVGLFF.

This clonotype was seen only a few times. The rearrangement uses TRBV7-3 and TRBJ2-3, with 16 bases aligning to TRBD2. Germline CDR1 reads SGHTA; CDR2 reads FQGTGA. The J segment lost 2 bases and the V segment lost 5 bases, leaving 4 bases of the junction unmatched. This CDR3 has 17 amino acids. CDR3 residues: CASSKGLAGGPTDTQYF. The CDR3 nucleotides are TGTGCCAGCAGCAAGGGACTAGCGGGGGGGCCCACAGATACGCAGTATTTT.

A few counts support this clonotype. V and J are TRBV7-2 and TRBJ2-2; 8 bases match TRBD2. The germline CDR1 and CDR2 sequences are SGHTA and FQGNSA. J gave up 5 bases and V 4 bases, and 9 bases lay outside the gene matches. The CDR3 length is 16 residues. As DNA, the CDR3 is TGTGCCAGCAGCTCTGCCGGGGGGGCTAATACCGGGGAGCTGTTTTTT. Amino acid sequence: CASSSAGGANTGELFF.

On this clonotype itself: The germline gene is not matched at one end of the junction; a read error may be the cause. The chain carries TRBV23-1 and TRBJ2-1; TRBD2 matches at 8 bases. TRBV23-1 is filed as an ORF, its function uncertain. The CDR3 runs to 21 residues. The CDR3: CASSKMVSPGLGTRAYNEQLF. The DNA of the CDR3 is TGCGCCAGCAGTAAGATGGTGTCGCCGGGACTAGGAACCAGGGCCTACAATGAGCAGTTATTC.

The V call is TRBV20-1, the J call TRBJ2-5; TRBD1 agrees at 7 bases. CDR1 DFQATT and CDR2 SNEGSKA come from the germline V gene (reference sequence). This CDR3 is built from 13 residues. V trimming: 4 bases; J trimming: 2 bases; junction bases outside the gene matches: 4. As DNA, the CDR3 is TGCAGTGCTAAGACAGGGCTGCAAGAGACCCAGTACTTC. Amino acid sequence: CSAKTGLQETQYF.

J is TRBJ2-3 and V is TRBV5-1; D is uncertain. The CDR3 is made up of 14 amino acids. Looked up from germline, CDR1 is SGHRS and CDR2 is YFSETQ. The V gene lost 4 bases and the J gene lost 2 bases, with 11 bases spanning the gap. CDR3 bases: TGCGCCAGCAGCCTGGCGCAGATCACAGATACGCAGTATTTT. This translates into CASSLAQITDTQYF.

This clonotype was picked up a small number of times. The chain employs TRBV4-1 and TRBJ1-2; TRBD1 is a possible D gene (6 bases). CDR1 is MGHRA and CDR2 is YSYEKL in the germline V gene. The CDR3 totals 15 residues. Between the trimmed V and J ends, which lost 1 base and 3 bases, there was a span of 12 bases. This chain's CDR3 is CASSQGTATYYGYTF. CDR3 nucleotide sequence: TGCGCCAGCAGCCAAGGGACAGCCACGTACTATGGCTACACCTTC.

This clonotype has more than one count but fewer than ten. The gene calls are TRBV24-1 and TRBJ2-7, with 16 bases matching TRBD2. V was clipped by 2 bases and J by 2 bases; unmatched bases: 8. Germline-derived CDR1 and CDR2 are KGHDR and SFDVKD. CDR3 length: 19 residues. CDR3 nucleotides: TGTGCCACCAGTGATTCCGGGACTAGCGGGAGGGCCGATCCCTACGAGCAGTACTTC. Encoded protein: CATSDSGTSGRADPYEQYF.

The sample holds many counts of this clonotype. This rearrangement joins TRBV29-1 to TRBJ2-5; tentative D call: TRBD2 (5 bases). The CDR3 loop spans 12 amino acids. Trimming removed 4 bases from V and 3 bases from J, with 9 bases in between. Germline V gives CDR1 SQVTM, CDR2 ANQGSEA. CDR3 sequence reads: CSVVWGEETQYF. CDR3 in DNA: TGCAGCGTTGTGTGGGGAGAAGAGACCCAGTACTTC.

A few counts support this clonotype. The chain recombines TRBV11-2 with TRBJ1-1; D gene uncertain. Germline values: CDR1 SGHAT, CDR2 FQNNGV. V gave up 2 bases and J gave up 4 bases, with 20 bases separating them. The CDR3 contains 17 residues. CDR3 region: CASSLKMWGKVSTEAFF. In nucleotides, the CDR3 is TGTGCCAGCAGCTTAAAAATGTGGGGAAAGGTCTCCACTGAAGCTTTCTTT. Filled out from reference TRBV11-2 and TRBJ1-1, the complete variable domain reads EAGVAQSPRYKIIEKRQSVAFWCNPISGHATLYWYQQILGQGPKLLIQFQNNGVVDDSQLPKDRFSAERLKGVDSTLKIQPAKLEDSAVYLCASSLKMWGKVSTEAFFGQGTRLTVV.

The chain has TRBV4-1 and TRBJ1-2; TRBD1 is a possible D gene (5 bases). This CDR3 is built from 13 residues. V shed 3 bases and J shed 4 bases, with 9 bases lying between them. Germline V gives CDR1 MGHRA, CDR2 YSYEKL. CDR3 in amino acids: CASSQTATYGYTF. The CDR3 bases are TGCGCCAGCAGCCAGACAGCCACCTATGGCTACACCTTC.